This TCR beta chain is from a study of technical replicates of blood from several donors. The data were produced by immunoSEQ multiplex PCR, yet TCRdb's version contains in-frame clones alone and is incomplete. The profile covers roughly 87,000 clones, with around nine tenths appearing a single time and approximately 0.41% taken by the ten largest. V was cut by 5 bases and J by 9 bases, with 14 bases left in between. The germline V gene encodes CDR1 SGHTA and CDR2 FQGTGA. There are 13 residues in the CDR3. The chain is built from TRBV7-3 and TRBJ2-1; weak D call: TRBD1 (5 bases). The sequence derives from a human donor in good health. Sequencing input: T cells isolated from PBMCs. The CDR3 is CASSLNTQGEQFF. CDR3 sequence (DNA): TGTGCCAGCAGCCTAAATACCCAGGGTGAGCAGTTCTTC.